This T cell receptor beta chain originates from a study of T cells after yellow fever vaccination (dated by TCRdb to about 2019). Context from the whole study: The SMART-Seq v4 Ultra Low Input RNA kit was used to prepare libraries from fractions with low cell numbers. To follow T-cell clones before and after both primary and booster YFV17D yellow fever vaccination, bulk TCR alpha and beta repertoires underwent longitudinal sequencing. Two healthy male donors made up the cohort, one aged 18 to 29 years and the other aged 30 to 39 years. Blood was drawn at multiple timepoints before and after primary and secondary immunization, with bulk PBMC replicates and cell subsets isolated. General conclusions and limits of the study: FACS-sorted repertoires could contain abundant contaminating clonotypes from the bulk population, so computational filtering was required. Most clones expanded after primary vaccination were re-detected after the booster (about 95% of CD4 and about nine tenths of CD8), suggesting broad memory maintenance. A small share of clonotypes occurred in both CD4 and CD8 compartments, likely arising from convergent recombination. Compared with the primary T-cell response, the secondary T-cell response was faster but weaker, reaching its peak on day 5 rather than on day 15. Because the study included only a couple of donors, the extent to which the findings can be generalized is limited.

What the treatment or condition label conveys for this sample: live attenuated yellow fever vaccine strain. At every blood-draw timepoint, two biological replicates of bulk PBMCs were collected. PBMCs were isolated from peripheral blood using a standard Ficoll-Paque protocol. TriZol was used to extract RNA from bulk PBMCs, from CD4 and CD8 fractions, and from dextramer-positive and dextramer-negative fractions. Worth noting for this clonotype: Its antigen remains unidentified. The sample holds no much larger clone one base away, and base qualities are not on file.

V lost 3 bases and J lost 3 bases; the stretch between them is 11 bases long. Taken from the germline V gene, the CDR1 and CDR2 loops are MNHEY and SVGAGI. From the cysteine up to the phenylalanine, the CDR3 has a length of 14 residues. Of all the DNA, just the CDR3 is kept, 42 bases in frame from base 1. TCR cDNA was synthesized by 5'RACE template switching, which introduced a universal primer site and unique molecular identifiers. Priming of cDNA synthesis was performed from both the TCR alpha and TCR beta constant segments. Libraries were amplified in two PCR steps, with sample barcodes and sequencing adapters added in the second step. Sequencing of libraries was done on Illumina HiSeq 2500 (2x100 bp) or NovaSeq (2x150 bp). As for the authors' bioinformatics: MIGEC handled demultiplexing of reads and collapsing into UMI consensus sequences, while MiXCR performed V(D)J alignment. Vaccine-responding clonotypes were defined with edgeR using replicate PBMC samples, requiring FDR below 0.01 and a log2 fold change above 5 up to day 15. Each bulk clonotype was labeled CD4 or CD8 based on which sequenced repertoire, CD4 or CD8, contained the clonotype at higher abundance. The public reads were reprocessed in TCRdb via fastp at Q25 and MiXCR, keeping in-frame beta chains. Each CDR3 protein gets just one entry, which takes the most common genes and DNA from the rows behind it. The V and J calls shown here were made by TCRdb, not taken from the authors' results. This sample holds around 350,000 distinct CDR3 sequences; roughly 6.2% were observed only once. The top ten clones comprise 14% to 15% of the sample.

The chain is made from TRBV6-5 and TRBJ1-1, with a tentative D gene TRBD1 over 5 matching bases. The sample here was PBMCs, taken 5 days after the yellow fever booster vaccination. This sequence was found in a man aged 25 to 45 who received the YFV17D yellow fever vaccine. The DNA sequence is given as TGTGCCAGCAGTTATATGGGGGGGGACACTGAAGCTTTCTTT. Translation gives CASSYMGGDTEAFF.